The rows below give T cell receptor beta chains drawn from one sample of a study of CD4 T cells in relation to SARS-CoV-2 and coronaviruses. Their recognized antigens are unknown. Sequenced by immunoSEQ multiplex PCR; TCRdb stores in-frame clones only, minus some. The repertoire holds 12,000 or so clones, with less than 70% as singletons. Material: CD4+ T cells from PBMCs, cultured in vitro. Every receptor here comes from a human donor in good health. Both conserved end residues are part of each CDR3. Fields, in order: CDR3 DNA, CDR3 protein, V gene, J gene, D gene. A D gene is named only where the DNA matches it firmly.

TGTGCCAGCAGCCAAGCGGTCTTTACCGGGGAGCTGTTTTTT,CASSQAVFTGELFF,TRBV14,TRBJ2-2,NA